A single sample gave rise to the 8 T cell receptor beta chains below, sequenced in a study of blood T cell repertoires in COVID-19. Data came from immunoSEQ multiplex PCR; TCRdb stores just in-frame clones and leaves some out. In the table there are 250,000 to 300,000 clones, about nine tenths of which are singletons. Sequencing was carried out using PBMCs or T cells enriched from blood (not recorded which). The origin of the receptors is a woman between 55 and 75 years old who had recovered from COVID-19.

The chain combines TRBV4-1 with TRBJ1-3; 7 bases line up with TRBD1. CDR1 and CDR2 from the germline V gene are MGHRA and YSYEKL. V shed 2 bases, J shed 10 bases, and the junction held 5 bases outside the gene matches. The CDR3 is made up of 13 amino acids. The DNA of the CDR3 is TGCGCCAGCAGCCAAACAGGGGAAAAGACCATATATTTT. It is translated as CASSQTGEKTIYF.

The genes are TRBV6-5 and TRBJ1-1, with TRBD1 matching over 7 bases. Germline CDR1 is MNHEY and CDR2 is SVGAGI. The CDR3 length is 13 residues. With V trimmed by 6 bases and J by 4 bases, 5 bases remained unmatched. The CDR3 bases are TGTGCCAGCAGCTCCTACAGGGGCACTGAAGCTTTCTTT. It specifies CASSSYRGTEAFF.

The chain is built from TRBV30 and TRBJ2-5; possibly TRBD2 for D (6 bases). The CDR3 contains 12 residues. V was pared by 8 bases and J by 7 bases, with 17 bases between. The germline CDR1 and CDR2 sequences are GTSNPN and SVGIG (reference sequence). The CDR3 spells CARRGVQGTQYF. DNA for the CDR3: TGTGCCAGACGCGGGGTCCAGGGGACCCAGTACTTC.

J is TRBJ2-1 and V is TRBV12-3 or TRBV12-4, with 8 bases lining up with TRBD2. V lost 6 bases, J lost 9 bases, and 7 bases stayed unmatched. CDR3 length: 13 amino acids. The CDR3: CASRAGASGEQFF. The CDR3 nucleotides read TGTGCCAGCAGAGCGGGAGCCAGTGGTGAGCAGTTCTTC.

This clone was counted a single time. The CDR3 sequence is CAINREGYEQYF. DNA for the CDR3: TGTGCCATCAACAGGGAAGGCTACGAGCAGTACTTC. This chain joins TRBV10-3 and TRBJ2-7, with D possibly being TRBD1 (6 bases). Trimming stripped 7 bases from V and 3 bases from J, with 10 bases between. The V gene's germline CDR1 is ENHRY and CDR2 SYGVKD. The CDR3 runs to 12 residues.

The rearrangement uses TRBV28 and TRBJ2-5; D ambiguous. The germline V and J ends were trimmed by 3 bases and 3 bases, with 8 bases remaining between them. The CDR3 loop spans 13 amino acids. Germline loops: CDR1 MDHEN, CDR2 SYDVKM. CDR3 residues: CASSLYTKETQYF. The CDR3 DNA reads TGTGCCAGCAGTTTGTACACGAAAGAGACCCAGTACTTC.

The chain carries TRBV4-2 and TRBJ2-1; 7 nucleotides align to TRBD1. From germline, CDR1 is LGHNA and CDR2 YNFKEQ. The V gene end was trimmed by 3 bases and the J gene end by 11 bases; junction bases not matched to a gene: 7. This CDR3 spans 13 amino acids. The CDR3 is CASSHDDREKQFF. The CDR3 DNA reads TGTGCCAGCAGCCACGACGACAGGGAAAAGCAGTTCTTC.

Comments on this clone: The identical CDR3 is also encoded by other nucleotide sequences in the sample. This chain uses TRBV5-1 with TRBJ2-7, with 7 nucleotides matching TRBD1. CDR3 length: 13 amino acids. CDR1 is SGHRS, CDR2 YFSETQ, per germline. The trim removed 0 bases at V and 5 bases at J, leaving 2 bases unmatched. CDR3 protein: CASSLGQGDEQYF. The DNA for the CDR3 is TGCGCCAGCAGCTTGGGACAGGGCGACGAGCAGTACTTC.